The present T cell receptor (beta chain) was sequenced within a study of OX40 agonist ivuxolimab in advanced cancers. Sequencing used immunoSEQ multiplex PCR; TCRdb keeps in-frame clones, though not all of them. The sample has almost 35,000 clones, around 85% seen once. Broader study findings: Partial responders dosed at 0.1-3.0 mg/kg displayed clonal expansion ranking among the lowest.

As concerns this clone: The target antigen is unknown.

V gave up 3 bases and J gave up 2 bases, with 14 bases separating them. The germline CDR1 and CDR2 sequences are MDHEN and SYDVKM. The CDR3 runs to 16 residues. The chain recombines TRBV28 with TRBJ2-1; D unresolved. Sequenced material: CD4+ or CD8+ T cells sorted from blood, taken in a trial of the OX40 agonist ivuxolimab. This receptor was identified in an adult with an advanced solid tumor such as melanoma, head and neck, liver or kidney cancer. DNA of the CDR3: TGTGCCAGCAGTTTTCAAACCCGAAAGACCTACAATGAGCAGTTCTTC. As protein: CASSFQTRKTYNEQFF.